These 10 T cell receptor beta chains originate from one sample sequenced in a study of coeliac disease. TCRdb's table, derived via immunoSEQ multiplex PCR, lists solely in-frame clones and lacks some. The sample consists of around 5,700 clones, 65% to 70% of them appearing once. The sequenced sample was lymphocytes from the gut lamina propria. The receptors were sampled from a man between 65 and 85 years old with active celiac disease.

The genes are TRBV6-1 and TRBJ2-7; TRBD1 matches at 7 bases. With 7 bases clipped from V and 3 bases from J, the junction kept 9 bases outside the gene matches. From germline, CDR1 is MNHNS and CDR2 SASEGT. The CDR3 is made up of 14 amino acids. The CDR3 protein is CASTPGQRHYEQYF. The CDR3 DNA follows: TGTGCCAGCACCCCGGGACAGCGACACTACGAGCAGTACTTC.

This clone showed up just a few times. The chain is built from TRBV19 and TRBJ1-4; unclear D gene. V was pared by 7 bases and J by 5 bases, with 17 bases between. Germline V gene data show CDR1 as LNHDA and CDR2 as SQIVND (reference sequence). The CDR3 extends over 15 amino acids. CDR3 DNA: TGTGCCAGTATTGCCCTCCGTCACAAAAATGAAAAACTGTTTTTT. Translating gives CASIALRHKNEKLFF. The entire variable domain, with the rest obtained from reference TRBV19 and TRBJ1-4, is as follows: DGGITQSPKYLFRKEGQNVTLSCEQNLNHDAMYWYRQDPGQGLRLIYYSQIVNDFQKGDIAEGYSVSREKKESFPLTVTSAQKNPTAFYLCASIALRHKNEKLFFGSGTQLSVL.

The CDR3 region is CASSTGTGVNGYTF. The CDR3 region has the DNA TGTGCCAGCAGTACCGGGACAGGGGTTAATGGCTACACCTTC. The genes are TRBV6-5 and TRBJ1-2; 10 bases line up with TRBD1. Losses at the gene ends were 5 bases for V and 6 bases for J; bases not matched to a gene: 6. Per the germline V gene, CDR1 is MNHEY and CDR2 is SVGAGI. The CDR3 consists of 14 residues.

The chain uses TRBV18 and TRBJ2-1; TRBD2 agrees at 10 bases. Germline CDR1 KGHSH, CDR2 LQKENI. Trimming removed 3 bases from V and 8 bases from J; junction bases left unmatched: 7. This CDR3 comprises 15 residues. For the CDR3, the DNA is TGTGCCAGCTCACCCCCTAGCGGGAGACGAGATGAGCAGTTCTTC. It is translated as CASSPPSGRRDEQFF.

The chain links TRBV9 to TRBJ1-5; D gene unclear. Germline CDR1 reads SGDLS; CDR2 reads YYNGEE. Trimming pared 0 bases from V and 7 bases from J, leaving 14 bases between. The CDR3 runs to 15 residues. The CDR3, as DNA: TGTGCCAGCAGCGTAGGCTTCGGCGGAGGGCAGCCCCAGCATTTT. This translates into CASSVGFGGGQPQHF.

Only a few counts were recorded for this clone. The CDR3 coding sequence is TGTGCCAGCAGCGCCGCAGGAGCAGGACAGGGAAGAAATGAGCAGTTCTTC. Translated: CASSAAGAGQGRNEQFF. The chain combines TRBV9 with TRBJ2-1, with 8 bases lining up with TRBD1. Germline CDR1 is SGDLS and CDR2 is YYNGEE. V lost 3 bases to trimming and J lost 7 bases; unmatched junction nucleotides: 15. This CDR3 contains 17 residues.

The count of this clone is one. This rearrangement joins TRBV4-3 to TRBJ2-3; 7 nucleotides line up with TRBD2. V shed 1 base and J 0 bases; nucleotides not matched to a gene: 10. Looked up from germline, CDR1 is LGHNA and CDR2 is YSLEER. The CDR3 totals 18 residues. Written as DNA, the CDR3 is TGCGCCAGCAGCCAAGCCCCTGTAAGCGGGGATAGCACAGATACGCAGTATTTT. Its translation: CASSQAPVSGDSTDTQYF.

This clone was counted a few times. The CDR3: CASSTFSGSGETQYF. The CDR3 bases are TGTGCCAGCAGCACGTTTAGCGGGAGCGGTGAGACCCAGTACTTC. This sequence joins TRBV14 and TRBJ2-5, with 9 bases fitting TRBD2. Trimming took 5 bases from V and 5 from J; bases not matched to a gene: 9. The CDR3 is made up of 15 amino acids. Germline V lookup: CDR1 SGHDN, CDR2 FVKESK.

This clone was counted once. The rearrangement links TRBV19 to TRBJ2-1, with D possibly TRBD2 on 6 matching bases. CDR1 and CDR2 from the germline V gene are LNHDA and SQIVND (reference sequence). Trimming left V 3 bases short and J 0 bases short, with 12 bases between. This CDR3 is built from 16 residues. CDR3 in amino acids: CASSMERARSYNEQFF. The CDR3, as DNA: TGTGCCAGTAGTATGGAGCGGGCCCGCTCCTACAATGAGCAGTTCTTC.

J is TRBJ2-1 and V is TRBV27; maybe TRBD1 (5 bases). This CDR3 has 14 residues. Germline V gene lookup returns CDR1 MNHEY and CDR2 SMNVEV (reference sequence). V dropped 2 bases and J dropped 8 bases, with 13 bases sitting between them. DNA for the CDR3: TGTGCCAGCAGTTTACAGGGAAGGGTCTATGAGCAGTTCTTC. This codes for CASSLQGRVYEQFF.